A selection of T cell receptor beta chains follows, all from one sample in a study of CD8+ T cells in alopecia areata. Profiled with immunoSEQ multiplex PCR; TCRdb holds only in-frame clones, not every one. The sample lists about 150,000 clones; about three fifths were seen once. The specimen comprised CD4+ T cells sorted from blood, sampled at week 4, from a patient treated with tofacitinib. Receptor source: a human donor with alopecia areata. Each CDR3 is given with its conserved first and last residue. A D gene is named only where the DNA matches it firmly. Some rows mark clone size as missing; the rest say once, few, many or name a class of expanded clone.

CASSLSNTEAFF	TGTGCCAGCAGCTTAAGTAACACTGAAGCTTTCTTT	.	.	TRBV7-9	TRBJ1-1
CSTGQAYGQETQYF	TGCAGCACCGGACAGGCTTATGGTCAAGAGACCCAGTACTTC	.	TRBD1	TRBV29-1	TRBJ2-5
CASSAPGHTTRTQYF	TGTGCCAGCAGCGCTCCGGGACACACGACGAGGACGCAGTATTTT	.	.	TRBV25-1	TRBJ2-3
CASSVGTGLSSLHF	TGTGCCAGCAGCGTCGGGACAGGGCTAAGCTCCCTCCACTTT	.	TRBD1	TRBV2	TRBJ1-6
CASSLRGRDEQFF	TGTGCCAGCAGCTTACGTGGGCGTGATGAGCAGTTCTTC	few	.	TRBV7-9	TRBJ2-1
CASSQTTGSEAFF	TGCGCCAGCAGCCAGACTACAGGGTCTGAAGCTTTCTTT	.	.	TRBV4-3	TRBJ1-1
CAWSPIQSNQPQHF	TGTGCCTGGAGTCCGATCCAGAGCAATCAGCCCCAGCATTTT	.	.	TRBV30	TRBJ1-5
CASSPDSGANVLTF	TGTGCCAGCAGCCCGGACTCTGGGGCCAACGTCCTGACTTTC	few	.	TRBV2	TRBJ2-6
CSVAGGAYGYTF	TGCAGCGTTGCGGGCGGGGCTTATGGCTACACCTTC	few	.	TRBV29-1	TRBJ1-2
CAWGTVSYTF	TGTGCCTGGGGGACAGTGAGCTACACCTTC	few	TRBD1	TRBV30	TRBJ1-2
CSVEDGWRYTF	TGCAGCGTTGAAGACGGGTGGCGGTACACCTTC	few	.	TRBV29-1	TRBJ1-2
CSGGTPNTEAFF	TGCAGCGGGGGGACACCGAACACTGAAGCTTTCTTT	.	.	TRBV29-1	TRBJ1-1
CASSFASPAEQYF	TGTGCCAGCAGTTTTGCCAGCCCGGCCGAGCAGTACTTC	.	.	TRBV27	TRBJ2-7
CSVSRTGSNEKLFF	TGCAGCGTTTCCCGGACAGGGTCGAATGAAAAACTGTTTTTT	.	TRBD1	TRBV29-1	TRBJ1-4
CASSDRERGEKLFF	TGTGCCAGCAGTGACCGGGAAAGAGGTGAAAAACTGTTTTTT	.	.	TRBV9	TRBJ1-4
CASSYSSPNQPQHF	TGTGCCAGCAGTTATTCCAGCCCCAATCAGCCCCAGCATTTT	.	.	TRBV6-6	TRBJ1-5
CASREGNSGNTIYF	TGTGCCAGCAGGGAGGGAAATTCGGGAAACACCATATATTTT	.	.	TRBV5-8	TRBJ1-3
CASSPGTGSEKLFF	TGTGCCAGCAGCCCAGGGACAGGGTCTGAAAAACTGTTTTTT	few	TRBD1	TRBV7-3	TRBJ1-4
CATSRATTEKLFF	TGTGCCACCAGCAGAGCTACCACGGAAAAACTGTTTTTT	.	.	TRBV15	TRBJ1-4
CASSMTGGLEAFF	TGTGCCAGCAGCATGACAGGGGGCTTAGAAGCTTTCTTT	.	TRBD1	TRBV27	TRBJ1-1
CASSQEFPYYEQYF	TGTGCCAGCAGCCAAGAGTTCCCCTACTACGAGCAGTACTTC	.	.	TRBV14	TRBJ2-7
CASSSTSGGLEQFF	TGCGCCAGCAGCTCGACTAGCGGGGGGTTAGAGCAGTTCTTC	.	TRBD2	TRBV5-1	TRBJ2-1
CASSLDRASYNEQFF	TGCGCCAGCAGCTTGGACAGAGCCTCCTACAATGAGCAGTTCTTC	.	.	TRBV5-1	TRBJ2-1
CASSFRFMNEQYF	TGTGCCAGCAGTTTCCGATTCATGAACGAGCAGTACTTC	few	.	TRBV27	TRBJ2-7
CASSLASTRTQYF	TGTGCCAGCAGTTTGGCCTCAACCCGGACCCAGTACTTC	.	.	TRBV27	TRBJ2-5
CASSLLQVTQYF	TGTGCCAGCAGCTTATTACAGGTGACGCAGTATTTT	few	.	TRBV7-8	TRBJ2-3
CASSRPSSENIQYF	TGTGCCAGCAGCCGCCCCTCCTCGGAAAACATTCAGTACTTC	.	.	TRBV6-5	TRBJ2-4
CASSLAGSYEQYF	TGTGCCAGCAGCTTAGCGGGTTCCTACGAGCAGTACTTC	once	.	TRBV7-8	TRBJ2-7